One sample yielded the 9 T cell receptor beta chains listed below, sequenced in a study of shared T cell receptors in the human thymus. TCRdb's table, derived via immunoSEQ multiplex PCR, lists solely in-frame clones and lacks some. The sample contains 600,000 to 900,000 clones, approximately 83% of which appear only once. The data were also submitted as part of a second study, on human thymus T cells.

Input material: thymocytes. These receptor sequences come from a girl in the first two years of life with a congenital heart defect.

There are a few counts of this clone. The CDR3 loop reads CASSQARLAGADTQYF. The DNA for the CDR3 is TGCGCCAGCAGCCAAGCCCGATTAGCCGGCGCAGATACGCAGTATTTT. The chain is built from TRBV4-3 and TRBJ2-3; unclear D gene. The CDR3 is made up of 16 amino acids. Between the trimmed V and J ends, which lost 1 base and 4 bases, there was a span of 15 bases. Germline V gives CDR1 LGHNA, CDR2 YSLEER.

CDR3 in DNA: TGTGCCAGCAGCTTTCTCGAGGTAACTAGCACAGATACGCAGTATTTT. This encodes CASSFLEVTSTDTQYF. The chain uses TRBV5-6 and TRBJ2-3; no clear D gene. This CDR3 is 16 amino acids long. Trimming removed 2 bases at V and 0 bases at J, with 13 bases between. Germline values: CDR1 SGHDT, CDR2 YYEEEE.

J is TRBJ1-2 and V is TRBV9; D perhaps matches TRBD1 (5 bases). The V and J ends lost 6 bases and 4 bases respectively, with 16 bases between them. Germline-derived CDR1 and CDR2 are SGDLS and YYNGEE. The CDR3 sequence is 14 residues long. In DNA form, the CDR3 reads TGTGCCAGCACCGTCAGTGCAGGGTCCTATGGCTACACCTTC. This encodes CASTVSAGSYGYTF. The entire variable domain, with the rest obtained from reference TRBV9 and TRBJ1-2, is as follows: DSGVTQTPKHLITATGQRVTLRCSPRSGDLSVYWYQQSLDQGLQFLIQYYNGEERAKGNILERFSAQQFPDLHSELNLSSLELGDSALYFCASTVSAGSYGYTFGSGTRLTVV.

V usage is TRBV9 and J usage is TRBJ2-2; 8 nucleotides match TRBD2. Trimming at V came to 5 bases and at J to 8 bases, leaving 11 bases not matched to a gene. CDR3 size: 15 residues. The V gene's germline CDR1 is SGDLS and CDR2 YYNGEE. The CDR3 sequence: CASSYRGLASGELFF. Written as DNA, the CDR3 is TGTGCCAGCAGTTATCGTGGACTAGCTTCTGGGGAGCTGTTTTTT.

The V gene is TRBV7-6, the J gene TRBJ2-6; 8 bases are shared with TRBD1. The CDR3 is 17 amino acids. The germline V gene encodes CDR1 SGHVS and CDR2 FNYEAQ. The V gene end was trimmed by 5 bases and the J gene end by 0 bases; junction bases not matched to a gene: 6. In DNA form, the CDR3 reads TGTGCCAGCAGCACCCGGGACAGGATCTCTGGGGCCAACGTCCTGACTTTC. Protein product: CASSTRDRISGANVLTF.

The CDR3 spells CASSQATDPAIVDEQFF. CDR3 DNA sequence: TGCGCCAGCAGCCAAGCAACTGATCCAGCGATAGTTGATGAGCAGTTCTTC. This rearrangement joins TRBV4-3 to TRBJ2-1; D ambiguous. The CDR3 has 17 residues. V was shortened by 1 base and J by 8 bases, with 21 bases between the two germline ends. Germline V gives CDR1 LGHNA, CDR2 YSLEER.

The chain is built from TRBV6-1 and TRBJ1-2; D is undetermined. This CDR3 contains 12 residues. Per the germline V gene, CDR1 is MNHNS and CDR2 is SASEGT. The V end was cut by 6 bases, the J end by 4 bases, with 9 bases between. The CDR3 reads CASRAVGYGYTF. DNA for the CDR3: TGTGCCAGCAGGGCCGTTGGCTATGGCTACACCTTC.

This sequence joins TRBV2 and TRBJ2-5; TRBD2 matches 7 bases. The J segment lost 5 bases and the V segment lost 8 bases, leaving 5 bases of the junction unmatched. CDR3 length: 12 residues. Per germline, CDR1 SNHLY and CDR2 FYNNEI. The CDR3 loop reads CASGAGVETQYF. CDR3 DNA sequence: TGTGCCAGCGGGGCGGGGGTGGAGACCCAGTACTTC.

The chain uses TRBV6-1 and TRBJ1-1; D uncertain. The CDR3 has 17 residues. Trimming shortened V by 0 bases and J by 0 bases, and 14 bases separated the two germline ends. Germline loops: CDR1 MNHNS, CDR2 SASEGT. The CDR3 region is CASSEAEKSSVNTEAFF. CDR3 nucleotide sequence: TGTGCCAGCAGTGAAGCGGAGAAAAGTTCAGTGAACACTGAAGCTTTCTTT.